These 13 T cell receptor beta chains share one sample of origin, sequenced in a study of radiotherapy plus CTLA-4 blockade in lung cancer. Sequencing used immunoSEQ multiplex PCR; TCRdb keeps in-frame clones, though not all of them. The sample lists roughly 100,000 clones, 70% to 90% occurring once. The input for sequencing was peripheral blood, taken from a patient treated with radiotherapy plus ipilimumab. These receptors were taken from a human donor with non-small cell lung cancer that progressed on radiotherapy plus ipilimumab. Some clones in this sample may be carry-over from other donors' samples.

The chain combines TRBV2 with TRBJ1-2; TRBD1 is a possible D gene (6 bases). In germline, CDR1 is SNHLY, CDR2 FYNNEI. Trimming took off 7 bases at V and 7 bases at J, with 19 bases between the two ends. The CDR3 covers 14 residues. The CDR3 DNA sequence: TGTGCCAGCAAGGGGGGGCAGGGTCTTGGTGGCTACACCTTC. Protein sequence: CASKGGQGLGGYTF.

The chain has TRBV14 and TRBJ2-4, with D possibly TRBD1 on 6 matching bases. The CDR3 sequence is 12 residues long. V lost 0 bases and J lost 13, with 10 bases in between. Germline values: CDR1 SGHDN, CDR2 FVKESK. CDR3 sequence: CASSQDWGRQYF. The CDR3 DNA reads TGTGCCAGCAGCCAAGATTGGGGGCGCCAGTACTTC.

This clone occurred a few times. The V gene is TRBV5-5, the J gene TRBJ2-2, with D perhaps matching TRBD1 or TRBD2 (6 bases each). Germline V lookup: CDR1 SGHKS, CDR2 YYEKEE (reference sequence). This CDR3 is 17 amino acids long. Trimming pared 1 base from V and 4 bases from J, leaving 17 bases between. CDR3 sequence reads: CASSLLPPGATTGELFF. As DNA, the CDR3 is TGTGCCAGCAGCTTGCTACCCCCGGGGGCGACCACCGGGGAGCTGTTTTTT.

CDR3 residues: CASSRTSWETQYF. The CDR3 DNA reads TGTGCCAGCAGCCGGACTAGTTGGGAGACCCAGTACTTC. The chain couples TRBV5-6 to TRBJ2-5; 7 bases fit TRBD2. Looked up from germline, CDR1 is SGHDT and CDR2 is YYEEEE. This CDR3 has 13 amino acids. With V trimmed by 4 bases and J by 5 bases, 5 bases remained unmatched.

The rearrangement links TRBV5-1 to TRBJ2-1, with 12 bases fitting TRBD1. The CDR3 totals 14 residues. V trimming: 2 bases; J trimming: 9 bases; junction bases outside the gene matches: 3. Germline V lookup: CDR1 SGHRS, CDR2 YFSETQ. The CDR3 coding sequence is TGCGCCAGCAGCTTTGGGACAGGGGGCGGTGAGCAGTTCTTC. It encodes CASSFGTGGGEQFF.

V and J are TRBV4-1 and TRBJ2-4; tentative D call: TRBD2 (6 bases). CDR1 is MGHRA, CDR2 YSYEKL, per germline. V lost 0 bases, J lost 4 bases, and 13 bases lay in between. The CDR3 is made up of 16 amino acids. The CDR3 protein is CASSQDPRGGKNIQYF. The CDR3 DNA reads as TGCGCCAGCAGCCAAGATCCAAGGGGAGGAAAAAACATTCAGTACTTC.

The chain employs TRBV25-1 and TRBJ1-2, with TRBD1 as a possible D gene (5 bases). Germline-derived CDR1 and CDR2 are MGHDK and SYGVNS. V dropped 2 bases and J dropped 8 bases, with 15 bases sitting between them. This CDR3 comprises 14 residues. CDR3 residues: CASSERWGGKGYTF. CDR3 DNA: TGTGCCAGCAGTGAAAGGTGGGGGGGGAAAGGCTACACCTTC.

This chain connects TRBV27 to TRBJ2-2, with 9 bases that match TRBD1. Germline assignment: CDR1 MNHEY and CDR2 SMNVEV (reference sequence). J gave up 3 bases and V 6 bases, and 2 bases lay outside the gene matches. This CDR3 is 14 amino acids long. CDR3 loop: CASSRQGDTGELFF. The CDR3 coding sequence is TGTGCCAGCAGCCGACAGGGGGACACCGGGGAGCTGTTTTTT.

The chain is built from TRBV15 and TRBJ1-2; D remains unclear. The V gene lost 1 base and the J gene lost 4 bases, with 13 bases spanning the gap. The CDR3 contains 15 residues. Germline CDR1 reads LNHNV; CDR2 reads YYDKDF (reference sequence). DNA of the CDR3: TGTGCCACCAGCAGAGGGTATGAGGGCGTCTATGGCTACACCTTC. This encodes CATSRGYEGVYGYTF.

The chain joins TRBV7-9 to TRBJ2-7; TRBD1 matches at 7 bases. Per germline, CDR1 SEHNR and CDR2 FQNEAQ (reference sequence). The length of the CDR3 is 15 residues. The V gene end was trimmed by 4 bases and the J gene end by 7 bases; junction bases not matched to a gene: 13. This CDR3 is CASSSRTGRSREQYF. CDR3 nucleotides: TGTGCCAGCAGCTCGAGGACAGGTCGATCGAGAGAGCAGTACTTC.

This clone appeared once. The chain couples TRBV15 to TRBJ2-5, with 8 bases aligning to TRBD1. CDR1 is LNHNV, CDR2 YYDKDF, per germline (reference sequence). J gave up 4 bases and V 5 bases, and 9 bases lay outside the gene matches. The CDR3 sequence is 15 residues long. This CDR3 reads CATSSRAGGAETQYF. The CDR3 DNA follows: TGTGCCACCAGCTCGAGGGCAGGGGGCGCAGAGACCCAGTACTTC.

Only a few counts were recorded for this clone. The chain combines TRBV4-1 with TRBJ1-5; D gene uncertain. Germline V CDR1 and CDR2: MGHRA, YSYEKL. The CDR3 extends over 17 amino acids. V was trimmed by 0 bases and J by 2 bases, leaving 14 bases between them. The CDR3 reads CASSQDMGGRGNQPQHF. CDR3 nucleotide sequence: TGCGCCAGCAGCCAAGATATGGGAGGGAGGGGCAATCAGCCCCAGCATTTT.

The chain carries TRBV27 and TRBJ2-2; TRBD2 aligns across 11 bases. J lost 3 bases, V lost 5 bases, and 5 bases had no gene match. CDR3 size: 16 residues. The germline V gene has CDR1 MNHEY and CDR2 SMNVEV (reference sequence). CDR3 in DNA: TGTGCCAGCAGTATTCCGGGACTAGCGGACACCGGGGAGCTGTTTTTT. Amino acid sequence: CASSIPGLADTGELFF.